This T cell receptor beta chain was identified in a study of identical twins. This clonotype was counted between two and nine times. This CDR3 has 17 residues. The ends lost 2 bases at V and 3 bases at J; junction bases unmatched: 7. TCRdb re-derived calls from the 5' RACE reads in MiXCR, one entry per CDR3 protein. The table includes about 240,000 distinct CDR3 sequences, roughly 13% detected once. In addition, the sample was reused for a study of yellow fever vaccine responses in identical twins.

This sequence joins TRBV12-3 or TRBV12-4 and TRBJ2-6; 7 bases fit TRBD1. This TCR derives from a woman aged 18-29 years in good health. The specimen was memory (CD45RO+) T cells sorted from blood. The CDR3 DNA reads TGTGCCAGCAGTTTAACGGCAGGGGGTTTTGGGGCCAACGTCCTGACTTTC. Translating gives CASSLTAGGFGANVLTF.